Sequencing of this T cell receptor beta chain was carried out in a study of blood T cell repertoires in COVID-19. As handled by the study authors: The authors estimated nucleated cell counts from reference gene primer amplification. The protocol was immunoSEQ multiplex PCR, while the TCRdb copy is restricted to in-frame clones and leaves out a portion. The V and J calls and the clone size are those of that table, but D and trimming were determined from the DNA. Of a few hundred thousand clones listed, approximately 90% were seen once; the top ten hold 0.75% to 0.9%. V lost 2 bases and J lost 3, with 7 bases in between. The CDR3 length is 13 residues.

The clonotype was recovered from a man aged 30-40 years with acute or convalescent COVID-19. Sequencing was done on a sample of peripheral blood. The V and J genes are TRBV12-3 or TRBV12-4 and TRBJ1-2, with D unclear. The CDR3 sequence is CASSLMQDYGYTF. As DNA, the CDR3 is TGTGCCAGCAGTTTAATGCAGGACTATGGCTACACCTTC.